Here is one T cell receptor (beta chain) with its context. The entry originates in a study of blood T cell repertoires in COVID-19. Study-level background: Sites across the United States, Italy and Spain contributed samples from acute and convalescent COVID-19.

CDR1 and CDR2 (germline): SNHLY, FYNNEI. The V end was cut by 7 bases, the J end by 5 bases, with 14 bases between. The length of the CDR3 is 13 residues. Generated by immunoSEQ multiplex PCR, the TCRdb table keeps only in-frame clones and is missing some. This table has 40,000 to 50,000 clones, around 85% appearing once. The receptor was isolated from a man aged 40-49 years with active or convalescent COVID-19. This rearrangement joins TRBV2 to TRBJ1-1; D possibly corresponds to TRBD1 (6 bases). Sequenced: peripheral blood. In nucleotides, the CDR3 is TGTGCCAGCAACAGGGTGGAGACGACTGAAGCTTTCTTT. It specifies CASNRVETTEAFF.